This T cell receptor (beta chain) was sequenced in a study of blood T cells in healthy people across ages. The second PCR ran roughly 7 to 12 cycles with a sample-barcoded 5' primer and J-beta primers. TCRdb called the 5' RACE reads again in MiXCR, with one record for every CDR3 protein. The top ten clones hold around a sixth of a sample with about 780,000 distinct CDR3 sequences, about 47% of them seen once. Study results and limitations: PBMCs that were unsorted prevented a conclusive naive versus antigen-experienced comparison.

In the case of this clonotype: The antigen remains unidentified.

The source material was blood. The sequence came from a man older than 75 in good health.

CDR3 in DNA: TGTGCCAGCAGGCCACCGGGACTGTACAATGAGCAGTTCTTC. Its protein is CASRPPGLYNEQFF. The chain uses TRBV6-5 and TRBJ2-1, with D maybe TRBD2 (6 bases). The germline V gene encodes CDR1 MNHEY and CDR2 SVGAGI. This CDR3 spans 14 amino acids. The V end was cut by 6 bases, the J end by 4 bases, with 13 bases between.